The clone carrying this T cell receptor (beta chain) was counted ten times or more. The antigen is unknown. The germline CDR1 and CDR2 sequences are LNHDA and SQIVND (reference sequence). Trimming cost V 7 bases and J 9 bases, with 19 bases left between them. The CDR3 contains 14 residues. This sample is part of a study of T cells in Graves' hyperthyroidism and ophthalmopathy. Overall study context: Prior to any treatment, at the point of initial diagnosis, peripheral blood was collected.

In patients aged 18 to 65, hyperthyroidism was newly diagnosed, with duration under 2 months. In making diagnoses, clinical symptoms, serum thyroxine and TRAb, thyroid ultrasound and orbital computed tomography were all used. TCR beta CDR3 sequences were amplified from RNA transcripts. RT-PCR in the first round (using the HTBI primer set) targeted the TCR CDR3. Each CDR3 protein gets one entry after TCRdb re-called the multiplex PCR reads with MiXCR. This table has about 500,000 distinct CDR3 sequences, roughly 14% appearing once. Whole-study findings and limits: Ophthalmopathy could be told apart from stable hyperthyroidism with a 13 V-J model.

This clonotype was sampled from a woman younger than 35 with Graves' hyperthyroidism. The V and J genes are TRBV19 and TRBJ2-1; D ambiguous. Sequencing used blood. CDR3 coding DNA: TGTGCCAGTACCCAAACGGCGGCGTCAAGTGAGCAGTTCTTC. Its translation is CASTQTAASSEQFF.